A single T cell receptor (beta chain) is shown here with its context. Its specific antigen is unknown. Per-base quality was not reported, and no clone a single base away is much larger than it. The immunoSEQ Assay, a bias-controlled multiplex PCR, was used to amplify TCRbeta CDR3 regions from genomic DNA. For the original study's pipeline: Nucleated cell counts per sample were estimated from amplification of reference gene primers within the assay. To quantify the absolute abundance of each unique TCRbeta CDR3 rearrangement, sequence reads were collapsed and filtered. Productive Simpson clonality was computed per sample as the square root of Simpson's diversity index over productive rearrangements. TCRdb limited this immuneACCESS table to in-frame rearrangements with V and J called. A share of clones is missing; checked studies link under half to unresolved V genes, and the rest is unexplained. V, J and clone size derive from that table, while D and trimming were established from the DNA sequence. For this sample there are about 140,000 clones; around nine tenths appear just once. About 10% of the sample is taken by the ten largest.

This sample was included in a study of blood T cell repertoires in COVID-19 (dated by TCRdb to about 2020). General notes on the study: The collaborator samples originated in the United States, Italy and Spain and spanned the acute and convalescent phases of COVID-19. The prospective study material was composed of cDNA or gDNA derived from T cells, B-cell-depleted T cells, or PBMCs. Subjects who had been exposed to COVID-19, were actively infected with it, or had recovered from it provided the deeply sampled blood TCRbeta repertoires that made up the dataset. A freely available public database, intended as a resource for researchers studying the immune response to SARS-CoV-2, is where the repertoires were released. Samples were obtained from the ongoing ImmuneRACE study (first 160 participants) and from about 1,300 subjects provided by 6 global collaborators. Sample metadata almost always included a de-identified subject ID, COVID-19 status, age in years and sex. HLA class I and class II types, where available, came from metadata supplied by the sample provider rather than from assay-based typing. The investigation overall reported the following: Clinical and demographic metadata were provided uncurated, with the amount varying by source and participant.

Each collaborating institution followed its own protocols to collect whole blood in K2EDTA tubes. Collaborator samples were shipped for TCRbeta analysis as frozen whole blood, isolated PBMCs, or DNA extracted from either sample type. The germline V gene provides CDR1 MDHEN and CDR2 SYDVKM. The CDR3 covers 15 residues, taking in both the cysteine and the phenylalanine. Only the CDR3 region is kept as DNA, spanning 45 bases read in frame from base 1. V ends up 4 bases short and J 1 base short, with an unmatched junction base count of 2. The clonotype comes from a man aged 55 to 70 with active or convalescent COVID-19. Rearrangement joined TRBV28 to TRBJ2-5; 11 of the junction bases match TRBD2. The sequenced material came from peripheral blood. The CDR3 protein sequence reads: CASSSGLAVQETQYF. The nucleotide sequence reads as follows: TGTGCCAGCAGTTCGGGACTAGCGGTCCAAGAGACCCAGTACTTC.